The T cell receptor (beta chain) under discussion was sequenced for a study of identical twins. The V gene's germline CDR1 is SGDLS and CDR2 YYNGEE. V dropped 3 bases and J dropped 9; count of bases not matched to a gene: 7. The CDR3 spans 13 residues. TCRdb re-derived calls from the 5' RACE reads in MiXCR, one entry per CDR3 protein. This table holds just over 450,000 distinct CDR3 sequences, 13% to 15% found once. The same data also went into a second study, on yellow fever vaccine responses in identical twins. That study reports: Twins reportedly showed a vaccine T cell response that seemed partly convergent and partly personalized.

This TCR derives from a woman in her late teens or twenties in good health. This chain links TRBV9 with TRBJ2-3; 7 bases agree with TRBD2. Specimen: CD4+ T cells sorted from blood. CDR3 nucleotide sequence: TGTGCCAGCAGCGGTTCTAGCGGAGTGACGCAGTATTTT. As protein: CASSGSSGVTQYF.